Following are 27 T cell receptor beta chains from one sample sequenced in a study of CD4+ T cells in melanoma (dated by TCRdb to 2021 to 2024). The library was built by means of the immunoSEQ multiplex PCR assay. TCRdb holds this immuneACCESS table with in-frame rearrangements only. Some clones are missing; in checked studies, unresolved V genes explain under half, and the rest has no known cause. The sample records fewer than 20,000 clones, 83% of which are singletons. Jointly, the top ten make up around 5.4% of the sample. Sequencing input: cells from a culture (not recorded whether cultured in vitro). These receptors all come from a human donor with melanoma.

The V and J genes are TRBV9 and TRBJ1-1, with D perhaps matching TRBD1 (5 bases). Per the germline V gene, CDR1 is SGDLS and CDR2 is YYNGEE. V lost 4 bases and J 4 bases, leaving 17 bases between the germline ends. This CDR3 has 15 amino acids. The CDR3 DNA reads TGTGCCAGCAGCCCCAAGATCAGGGAAAGCACTGAAGCTTTCTTT. Translation gives CASSPKIRESTEAFF.

V is TRBV7-9 and J is TRBJ1-4, with D perhaps matching TRBD1 (5 bases). Trimming shortened V by 5 bases and J by 10 bases, and 14 bases separated the two germline ends. The CDR3 sequence is 13 residues long. Germline lookup yields CDR1 SEHNR and CDR2 FQNEAQ (reference sequence). CDR3 DNA sequence: TGTGCCAGCAGCGACGCCGGGGCCGGAAAACTGTTTTTT. It encodes CASSDAGAGKLFF.

CDR3 sequence reads: CASSEAVYNEQFF. The CDR3 nucleotides are TGTGCCAGCAGTGAAGCTGTATACAATGAGCAGTTCTTC. The chain is built from TRBV2 and TRBJ2-1; D gene uncertain. Germline CDR1 reads SNHLY; CDR2 reads FYNNEI. CDR3 size: 13 residues. Trimming left V 0 bases short and J 4 bases short, with 4 bases between.

This chain joins TRBV4-1 and TRBJ2-1; D remains unclear. This CDR3 has 18 residues. Trimming shortened V by 0 bases and J by 4 bases, and 19 bases separated the two germline ends. Germline V gene sequence: CDR1 MGHRA, CDR2 YSYEKL. The CDR3 protein is CASSQDPRSMVAYNEQFF. The CDR3 region has the DNA TGCGCCAGCAGCCAAGATCCCCGCTCAATGGTCGCTTACAATGAGCAGTTCTTC.

The chain joins TRBV5-1 to TRBJ2-2, with D unclear. Germline values: CDR1 SGHRS, CDR2 YFSETQ. With 4 bases removed from V and 5 bases from J, the gap between germline ends came to 9 bases. This CDR3 is built from 13 residues. This CDR3 is CASSPTWTGELFF. The CDR3 DNA reads TGCGCCAGCAGCCCTACCTGGACCGGGGAGCTGTTTTTT.

In this sample, this clone turned up once. The genes are TRBV5-4 and TRBJ2-5; 8 positions agree with TRBD2. The CDR3 contains 14 residues. In germline, CDR1 is SGHNT, CDR2 YYREEE (reference sequence). V lost 4 bases to trimming and J lost 1 base; unmatched junction nucleotides: 3. The CDR3: CASSAGTSQETQYF. CDR3 DNA sequence: TGTGCCAGCAGCGCCGGGACTAGCCAAGAGACCCAGTACTTC.

The rearrangement links TRBV9 to TRBJ2-3; D remains ambiguous. Trimming shortened V by 1 base and J by 4 bases, and 10 bases separated the two germline ends. In germline, CDR1 is SGDLS, CDR2 YYNGEE. The CDR3 sequence is 14 residues long. The CDR3 bases are TGTGCCAGCAGCGTAATCTCAGGATCAGATACGCAGTATTTT. It translates to CASSVISGSDTQYF.

The V and J genes are TRBV6-1 and TRBJ1-3; D is unresolved. V lost 0 bases and J 4 bases, leaving 16 bases between the germline ends. Per the germline V gene, CDR1 is MNHNS and CDR2 is SASEGT. The CDR3 sequence is 17 residues long. The CDR3 sequence: CASSEAAGVGSGNTIYF. The DNA of the CDR3 is TGTGCCAGCAGTGAAGCAGCCGGGGTTGGGTCCGGAAACACCATATATTTT.

The rearrangement uses TRBV2 and TRBJ2-2; D is ambiguous. The germline gives CDR1 SNHLY, CDR2 FYNNEI. The length of the CDR3 is 12 residues. Trimming pared 6 bases from V and 5 bases from J, leaving 7 bases between. This chain's CDR3 is CASRRHTGELFF. In nucleotides, the CDR3 is TGTGCCAGCAGGAGACATACCGGGGAGCTGTTTTTT.

V usage is TRBV19 and J usage is TRBJ1-4, with D perhaps TRBD1 (5 bases). Trimming took 6 bases from V and 5 from J, leaving 10 bases between them. This CDR3 comprises 13 residues. CDR1 LNHDA and CDR2 SQIVND come from the germline V gene (reference sequence). The CDR3 spells CASRETENEKLFF. The CDR3 DNA reads TGTGCCAGTAGGGAGACAGAGAATGAAAAACTGTTTTTT.

The chain has TRBV5-1 and TRBJ1-2, with 12 nucleotides matching TRBD1. V lost 4 bases and J lost 7; bases outside the gene matches: 17. Per germline, CDR1 SGHRS and CDR2 YFSETQ. CDR3 length equals 18 residues. The CDR3 loop is CASSRDSQGTGGGGGYTF. The CDR3 DNA follows: TGCGCCAGCAGCCGCGATTCCCAGGGGACAGGGGGCGGCGGTGGCTACACCTTC.

J is TRBJ1-2 and V is TRBV5-4; 7 positions agree with TRBD1. Germline-derived CDR1 and CDR2 are SGHNT and YYREEE (reference sequence). CDR3 length: 15 amino acids. V trimming: 4 bases; J trimming: 6 bases; junction bases outside the gene matches: 12. For the CDR3, the DNA is TGTGCCAGCAGCCGTGGGACAGAGACCCAAAATGGCTACACCTTC. This translates into CASSRGTETQNGYTF.

This clone has a single count. This chain joins TRBV27 and TRBJ2-7, with D possibly TRBD1 on 6 matching bases. V gave up 2 bases and J gave up 4 bases, with 24 bases separating them. Looked up from germline, CDR1 is MNHEY and CDR2 is SMNVEV (reference sequence). This CDR3 comprises 18 residues. For the CDR3, the DNA is TGTGCCAGCAGTTTAAGACCCCCAGGGGTTTATTTCGCTTACGAGCAGTACTTC. It yields the protein CASSLRPPGVYFAYEQYF.

The rearrangement uses TRBV7-2 and TRBJ1-2; 8 nucleotides align to TRBD1. CDR1 and CDR2 from the germline V gene are SGHTA and FQGNSA. The CDR3 is 14 residues long. The V gene end was trimmed by 3 bases and the J gene end by 7 bases; junction bases not matched to a gene: 7. The CDR3 protein is CASSLDRVLRGYTF. The CDR3 region has the DNA TGTGCCAGCAGCTTGGACAGGGTACTACGTGGCTACACCTTC.

This sequence joins TRBV7-9 and TRBJ2-7, with D possibly TRBD1 on 5 matching bases. Germline-derived CDR1 and CDR2 are SEHNR and FQNEAQ (reference sequence). The CDR3 covers 14 residues. The V end was cut by 3 bases, the J end by 2 bases, with 11 bases between. DNA for the CDR3: TGTGCCAGCAGCTTGCAGGGAAGGGCCTACGAGCAGTACTTC. Its protein is CASSLQGRAYEQYF.

The CDR3 loop reads CACPSRTANTGELFF. CDR3 sequence (DNA): TGTGCCTGTCCCTCCCGGACAGCGAACACCGGGGAGCTGTTTTTT. The chain is built from TRBV30 and TRBJ2-2, with D possibly TRBD1 on 6 matching bases. Trimming took off 6 bases at V and 0 bases at J, with 14 bases between the two ends. Germline values: CDR1 GTSNPN, CDR2 SVGIG (reference sequence). The CDR3 loop spans 15 amino acids.

V usage is TRBV29-1 and J usage is TRBJ2-1; D is tentatively TRBD1 or TRBD2 (6 bases each). Per the germline V gene, CDR1 is SQVTM and CDR2 is ANQGSEA. V was pared by 3 bases and J by 10 bases, with 16 bases between. The CDR3 spans 13 residues. In nucleotides, the CDR3 is TGCAGCGTTGATAGGGGGGCAGGGTCGGAGCAGTTCTTC. It is translated as CSVDRGAGSEQFF.

CDR3 bases: TGTGCCAGCAGCTTAGGACAGGGCGTCGAAAAACTGTTTTTT. Protein product: CASSLGQGVEKLFF. This chain links TRBV7-8 with TRBJ1-4; 7 bases agree with TRBD1. CDR3 length: 14 amino acids. V trimming: 1 base; J trimming: 8 bases; junction bases outside the gene matches: 4. CDR1 SGHVS and CDR2 FQNEAQ come from the germline V gene.

The chain combines TRBV4-1 with TRBJ1-4; D is undetermined. Trimming took off 4 bases at V and 0 bases at J, with 9 bases between the two ends. Germline-derived CDR1 and CDR2 are MGHRA and YSYEKL. The CDR3 runs to 15 residues. The CDR3 DNA reads TGCGCCAGCAGCCCACCCGGGTCAACTAATGAAAAACTGTTTTTT. This codes for CASSPPGSTNEKLFF.

The genes are TRBV5-1 and TRBJ1-3, with 7 bases identical to TRBD1. V lost 2 bases, J lost 2 bases, and 1 base stayed unmatched. Germline values: CDR1 SGHRS, CDR2 YFSETQ. The CDR3 loop spans 14 amino acids. The CDR3 reads CASSFDRAGNTIYF. The CDR3 DNA sequence: TGCGCCAGCAGCTTCGACAGGGCTGGAAACACCATATATTTT.

This clone showed up just a few times. The chain recombines TRBV6-1 with TRBJ1-1; 7 nucleotides agree with TRBD1. The CDR3 contains 15 residues. Germline CDR1 MNHNS, CDR2 SASEGT. V lost 8 bases and J lost 0; bases outside the gene matches: 9. CDR3 loop: CASLSGQTMNTEAFF. In DNA, the CDR3 is TGTGCCAGCCTCTCGGGACAGACCATGAACACTGAAGCTTTCTTT.

CDR3 amino acids: CASSQPTTGSGNTIYF. The CDR3 DNA reads TGCGCCAGCAGCCAACCCACGACGGGCTCTGGAAACACCATATATTTT. The gene calls are TRBV4-1 and TRBJ1-3; D remains unclear. Germline V gene lookup returns CDR1 MGHRA and CDR2 YSYEKL. The V end was cut by 2 bases, the J end by 0 bases, with 11 bases between. The CDR3 is 16 amino acids.

The V call is TRBV18, the J call TRBJ1-1, with no clear D. Trimming shortened V by 4 bases and J by 5 bases, and 11 bases separated the two germline ends. Looked up from germline, CDR1 is KGHSH and CDR2 is LQKENI. The CDR3 is 13 residues long. This CDR3 is CASSQVVGTEAFF. DNA for the CDR3: TGTGCCAGCTCACAAGTCGTGGGGACTGAAGCTTTCTTT.

In its sample, this clone ranks as large. The chain combines TRBV5-1 with TRBJ2-1; D is uncertain. V lost 4 bases, J lost 5 bases, and 13 bases lay in between. The CDR3 extends over 14 amino acids. Germline CDR1 and CDR2: SGHRS and YFSETQ. The CDR3 DNA follows: TGCGCCAGCAGCGTGTCAGGTTTCCACAATGAGCAGTTCTTC. It is translated as CASSVSGFHNEQFF.

This clone was seen only once. The chain links TRBV5-6 to TRBJ1-4; 8 positions match TRBD1. CDR3 length equals 14 residues. Germline trimming cut 3 bases from V and 10 bases from J; bases unmatched to any gene: 8. CDR1 and CDR2 (germline): SGHDT, YYEEEE. CDR3 in DNA: TGTGCCAGCAGCTCTAGGGGACAGGCCGGAAAACTGTTTTTT. Translated: CASSSRGQAGKLFF. The full variable domain, completed using reference TRBV5-6 and TRBJ1-4, is DAGVTQSPTHLIKTRGQQVTLRCSPKSGHDTVSWYQQALGQGPQFIFQYYEEEERQRGNFPDRFSGHQFPNYSSELNVNALLLGDSALYLCASSSRGQAGKLFFGSGTQLSVL.

V and J are TRBV5-1 and TRBJ1-1; D unclear. In germline, CDR1 is SGHRS, CDR2 YFSETQ. The CDR3 runs 14 residues. V dropped 0 bases and J dropped 1 base, with 7 bases sitting between them. CDR3 coding DNA: TGCGCCAGCAGCTTGGTACCCGGGAACACTGAAGCTTTCTTT. Translated, it gives CASSLVPGNTEAFF.

J is TRBJ1-2 and V is TRBV2, with D tentatively TRBD1 (5 bases). Deletions cut 0 bases from V and 6 bases from J, with 11 bases between. This CDR3 has 14 residues. Germline V gene sequence: CDR1 SNHLY, CDR2 FYNNEI. The DNA of the CDR3 is TGTGCCAGCAGTGAAGCGCCCAGGGAGCATGGCTACACCTTC. This encodes CASSEAPREHGYTF.